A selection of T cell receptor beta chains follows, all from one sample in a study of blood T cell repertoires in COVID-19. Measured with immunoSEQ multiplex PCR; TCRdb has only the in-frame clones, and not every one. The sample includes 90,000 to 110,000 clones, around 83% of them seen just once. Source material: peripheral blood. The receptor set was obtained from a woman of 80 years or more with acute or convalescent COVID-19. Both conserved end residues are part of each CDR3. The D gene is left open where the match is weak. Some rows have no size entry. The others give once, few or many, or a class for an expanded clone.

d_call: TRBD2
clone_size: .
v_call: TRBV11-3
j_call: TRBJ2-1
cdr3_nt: TGTGCCAGCAGCGCGCGGACTAGCGGGAGGGTGAATGAGCAGTTCTTC
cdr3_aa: CASSARTSGRVNEQFF

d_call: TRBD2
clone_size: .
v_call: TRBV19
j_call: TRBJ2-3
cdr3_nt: TGTGCCAGTGCCGTTGCGGGAGGAATAGATACGCAGTATTTT
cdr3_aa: CASAVAGGIDTQYF

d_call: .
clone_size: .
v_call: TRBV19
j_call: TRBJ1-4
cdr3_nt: TGTGCCAGTAGTATCCCAATTGACTCTCAAAAACTGTTTTTT
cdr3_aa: CASSIPIDSQKLFF

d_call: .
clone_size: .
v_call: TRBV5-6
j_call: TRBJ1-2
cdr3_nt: TGTGCCAGCAGCTATAGGACACCCTATGGCTACACCTTC
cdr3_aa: CASSYRTPYGYTF

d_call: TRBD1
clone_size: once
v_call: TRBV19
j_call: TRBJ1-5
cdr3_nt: TGTGCCAGTAGTACAGTAACAGGGGGCGGTCAGCCCCAGCATTTT
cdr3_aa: CASSTVTGGGQPQHF

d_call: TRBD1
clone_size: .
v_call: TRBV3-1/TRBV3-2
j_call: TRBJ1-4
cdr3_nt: TGTGCCAGCAGCTTCAACAGGGGGGGTAATGAAAAACTGTTTTTT
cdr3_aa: CASSFNRGGNEKLFF

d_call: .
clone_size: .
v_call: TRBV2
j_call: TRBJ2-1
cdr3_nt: TGTGCCAGCAGTGTGCGGGACTACAATGAGCAGTTCTTC
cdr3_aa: CASSVRDYNEQFF

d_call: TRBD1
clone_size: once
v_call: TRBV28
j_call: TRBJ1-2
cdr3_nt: TGTGCCAGCAGTGTGGGACAGAACTATGGCTACACCTTC
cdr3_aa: CASSVGQNYGYTF

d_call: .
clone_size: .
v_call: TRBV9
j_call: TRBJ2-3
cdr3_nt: TGTGCCAGCAGCGTAGCTCTAACGAGCACAGATACGCAGTATTTT
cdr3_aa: CASSVALTSTDTQYF

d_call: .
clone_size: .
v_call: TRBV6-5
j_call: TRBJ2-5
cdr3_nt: TGTGCCAGCAGGGGTCGGGGGATGCGAGAGACCCAGTACTTC
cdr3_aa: CASRGRGMRETQYF

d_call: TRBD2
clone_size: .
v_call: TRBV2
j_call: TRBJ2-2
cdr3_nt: TGTGCCAGCAGTGTCCGCGGGAGTGACGTCGGGGAGCTGTTTTTT
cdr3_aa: CASSVRGSDVGELFF

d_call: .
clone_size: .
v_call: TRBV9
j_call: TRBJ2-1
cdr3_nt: TGTGCCAGCAGCGCGCGGGATGAGCAGTTCTTC
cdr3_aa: CASSARDEQFF

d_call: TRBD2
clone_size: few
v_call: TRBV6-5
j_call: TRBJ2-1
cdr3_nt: TGTGCCAGCAGTTTCAGGACTAGCGGGAGTATCGATGAGCAGTTCTTC
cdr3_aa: CASSFRTSGSIDEQFF

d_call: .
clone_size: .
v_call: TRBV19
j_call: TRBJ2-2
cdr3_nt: TGTGCCAGTAGTATTAGAGTGGGAGGAGGAACCGGGGAGCTGTTTTTT
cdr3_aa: CASSIRVGGGTGELFF

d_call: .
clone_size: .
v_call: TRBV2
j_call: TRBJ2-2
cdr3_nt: TGTGCCAGCAGTGACAGGTCAGCCGGGGAGCTGTTTTTT
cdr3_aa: CASSDRSAGELFF

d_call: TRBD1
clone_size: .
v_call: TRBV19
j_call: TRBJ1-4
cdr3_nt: TGTGCCAGTACGAGACAGGGACGAGAAAAACTGTTTTTT
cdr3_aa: CASTRQGREKLFF

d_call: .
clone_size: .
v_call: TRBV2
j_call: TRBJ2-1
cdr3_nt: TGTGCCAGCAGTGAACGTACAGAGAAGCAGTTCTTC
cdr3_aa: CASSERTEKQFF

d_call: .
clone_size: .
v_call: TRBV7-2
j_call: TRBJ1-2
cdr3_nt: TGTGCCAGCAGCTTGGGTGGTCGGGGGGGGCACTATGGCTACACCTTC
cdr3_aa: CASSLGGRGGHYGYTF

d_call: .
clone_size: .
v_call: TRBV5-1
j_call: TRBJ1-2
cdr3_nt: TGCGCCAGCAGCTTGGCGCCGACAGAAGCTAACTATGGCTACACCTTC
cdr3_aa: CASSLAPTEANYGYTF

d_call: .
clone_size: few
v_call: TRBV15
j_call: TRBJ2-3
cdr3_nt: TGTGCCACCAGCAGAACTAGAACAGATACGCAGTATTTT
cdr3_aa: CATSRTRTDTQYF

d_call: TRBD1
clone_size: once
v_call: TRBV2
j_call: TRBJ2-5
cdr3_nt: TGTGCCAGCACCGGGACGGACAGGGCAGAGACCCAGTACTTC
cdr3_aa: CASTGTDRAETQYF

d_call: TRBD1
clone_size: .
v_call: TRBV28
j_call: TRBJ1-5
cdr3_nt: TGTGCCAGCAGCCCTCAGGGGGCCAGTCAGCCCCAGCATTTT
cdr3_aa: CASSPQGASQPQHF

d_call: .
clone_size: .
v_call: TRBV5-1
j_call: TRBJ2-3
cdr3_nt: TGCGCCAGCAGCTTGGCCTTCGGGAGAGTGGCAGATACGCAGTATTTT
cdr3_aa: CASSLAFGRVADTQYF

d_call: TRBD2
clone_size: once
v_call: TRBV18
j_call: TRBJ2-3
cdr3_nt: TGTGCCAGCTCACCGGGTACGCGGGAGAAGGATACGCAGTATTTT
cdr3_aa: CASSPGTREKDTQYF

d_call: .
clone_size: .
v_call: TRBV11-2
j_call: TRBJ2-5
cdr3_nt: TGTGCCAGCTCCCTTCTCGGCAGGGGACGGGGCCAAGAGACCCAGTACTTC
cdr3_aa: CASSLLGRGRGQETQYF

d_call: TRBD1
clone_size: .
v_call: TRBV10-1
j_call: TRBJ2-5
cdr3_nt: TGCGCCAGCAGTGAGAAGGGGGCGAGAGAGACCCAGTACTTC
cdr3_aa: CASSEKGARETQYF

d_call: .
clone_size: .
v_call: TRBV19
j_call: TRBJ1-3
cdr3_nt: TGTGCCAGTAGTATAGGAACAACGTCTGGAAACACCATATATTTT
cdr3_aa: CASSIGTTSGNTIYF

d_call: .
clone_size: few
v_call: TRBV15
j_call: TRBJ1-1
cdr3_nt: TGTGCCACCAGCAGTTCTCCGGCACAGCTTGAAGCTTTCTTT
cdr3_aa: CATSSSPAQLEAFF

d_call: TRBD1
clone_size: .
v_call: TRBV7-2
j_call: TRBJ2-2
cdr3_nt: TGTGCCAGCAGCTTAGCTTGGGACAGGGTAAAGTATACCGGGGAGCTGTTTTTT
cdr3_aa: CASSLAWDRVKYTGELFF

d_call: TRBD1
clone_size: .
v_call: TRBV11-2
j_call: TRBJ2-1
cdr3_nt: TGTGCCAGCAGCCCTCGACAGGGGGGCTCCTACAATGAGCAGTTCTTC
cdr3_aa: CASSPRQGGSYNEQFF

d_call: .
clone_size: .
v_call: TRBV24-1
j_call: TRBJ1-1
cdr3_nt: TGTGCCACCAGTGATTCTGGGGAGGGTAACACTGAAGCTTTCTTT
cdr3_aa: CATSDSGEGNTEAFF

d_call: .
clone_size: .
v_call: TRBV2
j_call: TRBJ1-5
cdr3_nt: TGTGCCAGCAGTGATAAGGCAGGGAGGTACCAGCCCCAGCATTTT
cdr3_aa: CASSDKAGRYQPQHF

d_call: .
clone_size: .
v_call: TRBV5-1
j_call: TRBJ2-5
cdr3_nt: TGCGCCAGCAGCCCAGACCCAAGGGGGAGTGAGACCCAGTACTTC
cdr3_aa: CASSPDPRGSETQYF

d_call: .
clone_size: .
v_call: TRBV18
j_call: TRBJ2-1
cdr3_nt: TGTGCCAGCTCACTACAAAACGAAAATGAGCAGTTCTTC
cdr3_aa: CASSLQNENEQFF

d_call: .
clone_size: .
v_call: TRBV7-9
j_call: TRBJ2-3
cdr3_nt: TGTGCCAGCAGCTTGGGACTTTCAGATACGCAGTATTTT
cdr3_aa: CASSLGLSDTQYF

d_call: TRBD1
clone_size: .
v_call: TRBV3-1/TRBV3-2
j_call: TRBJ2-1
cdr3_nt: TGTGCCAGCAGCCAGGGGACAGGGCCAAATGAGCAGTTCTTC
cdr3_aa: CASSQGTGPNEQFF

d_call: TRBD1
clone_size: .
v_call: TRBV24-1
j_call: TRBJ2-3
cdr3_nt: TGTGCCACCGGACAGGGGAGCACAGATACGCAGTATTTT
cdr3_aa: CATGQGSTDTQYF

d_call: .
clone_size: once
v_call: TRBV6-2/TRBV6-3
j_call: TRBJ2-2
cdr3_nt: TGTGCCAGCAGTTTAAGACTTATCACCGGGGAGCTGTTTTTT
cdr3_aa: CASSLRLITGELFF

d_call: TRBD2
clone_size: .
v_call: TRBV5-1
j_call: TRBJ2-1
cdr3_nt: TGCGCCAGCAGCCCGGGGACTAGCGGTCGCAATGAGCAGTTCTTC
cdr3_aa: CASSPGTSGRNEQFF

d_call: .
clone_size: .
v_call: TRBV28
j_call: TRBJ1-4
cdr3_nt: TGTGCCAGCAGTTCAAGGACAGCTAATGAAAAACTGTTTTTT
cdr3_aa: CASSSRTANEKLFF

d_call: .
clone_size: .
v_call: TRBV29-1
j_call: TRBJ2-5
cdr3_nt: TGCAGCGCAGGCAGGGGACAAGAGACCCAGTACTTC
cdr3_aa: CSAGRGQETQYF

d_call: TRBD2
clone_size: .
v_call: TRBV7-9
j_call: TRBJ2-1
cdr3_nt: TGTGCCAGCAGCTCTACCTCAAGCGGGAGCTGGAATGAGCAGTTCTTC
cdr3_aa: CASSSTSSGSWNEQFF

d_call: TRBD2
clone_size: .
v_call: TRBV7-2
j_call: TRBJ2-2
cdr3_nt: TGTGCCAGCAGCCAGGGACTAGCGGGGAGGGGCACCGGGGAGCTGTTTTTT
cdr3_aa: CASSQGLAGRGTGELFF

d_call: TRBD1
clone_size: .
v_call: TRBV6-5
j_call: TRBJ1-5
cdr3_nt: TGTGCCACCATCGGGACAGGTATCCAGCCCCAGCATTTT
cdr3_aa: CATIGTGIQPQHF

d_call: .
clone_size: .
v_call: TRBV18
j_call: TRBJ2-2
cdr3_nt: TGTGCCAGCTCACCATCAGCGACGGGAAGGGCGAACACCGGGGAGCTGTTTTTT
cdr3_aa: CASSPSATGRANTGELFF

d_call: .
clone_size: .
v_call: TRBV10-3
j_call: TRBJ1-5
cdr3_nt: TGTGCCATCAGTGCGGGGAGCAATCAGCCCCAGCATTTT
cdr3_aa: CAISAGSNQPQHF

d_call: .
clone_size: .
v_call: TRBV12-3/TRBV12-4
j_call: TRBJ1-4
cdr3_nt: TGTGCCAGCAGAGGGATTAGCGGCGAAAAACTGTTTTTT
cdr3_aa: CASRGISGEKLFF

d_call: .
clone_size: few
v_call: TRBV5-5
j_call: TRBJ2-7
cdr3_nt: TGTGCCAGCAGCCGGAGCCCGGACAGAGACTCCTACGAGCAGTACTTC
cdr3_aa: CASSRSPDRDSYEQYF

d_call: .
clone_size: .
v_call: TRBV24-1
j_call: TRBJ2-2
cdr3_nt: TGTGCCACCAGTGATACCCGCGGGACGGAAACCGGGGAGCTGTTTTTT
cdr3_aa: CATSDTRGTETGELFF

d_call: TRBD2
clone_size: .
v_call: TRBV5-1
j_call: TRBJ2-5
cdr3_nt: TGCGCCAGCATGCAGACTAGCGGTGACGAGACCCAGTACTTC
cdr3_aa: CASMQTSGDETQYF

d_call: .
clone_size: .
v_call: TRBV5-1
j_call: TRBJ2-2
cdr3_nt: TGCGCCAGCAGCGCCAACACGAACACCGGGGAGCTGTTTTTT
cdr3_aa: CASSANTNTGELFF

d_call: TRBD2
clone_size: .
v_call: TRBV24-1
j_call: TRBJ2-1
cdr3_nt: TGTGCCACCAGTGATTTGGGGCTAGCGGGATCTCGGGAGCAGTTCTTC
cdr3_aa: CATSDLGLAGSREQFF

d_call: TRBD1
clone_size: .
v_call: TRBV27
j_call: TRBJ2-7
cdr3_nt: TGTGCCAGCAGTCCCACCGGACAGGTATACGAGCAGTACTTC
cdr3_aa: CASSPTGQVYEQYF

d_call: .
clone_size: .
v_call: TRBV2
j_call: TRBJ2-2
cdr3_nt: TGTGCCATTGGGGGCGGGGGCACCGGGGAGCTGTTTTTT
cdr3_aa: CAIGGGGTGELFF

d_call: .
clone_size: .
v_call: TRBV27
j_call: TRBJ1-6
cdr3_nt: TGTGCCGCGAGAAGCTCCTATAATTCACCCCTCCACTTT
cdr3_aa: CAARSSYNSPLHF